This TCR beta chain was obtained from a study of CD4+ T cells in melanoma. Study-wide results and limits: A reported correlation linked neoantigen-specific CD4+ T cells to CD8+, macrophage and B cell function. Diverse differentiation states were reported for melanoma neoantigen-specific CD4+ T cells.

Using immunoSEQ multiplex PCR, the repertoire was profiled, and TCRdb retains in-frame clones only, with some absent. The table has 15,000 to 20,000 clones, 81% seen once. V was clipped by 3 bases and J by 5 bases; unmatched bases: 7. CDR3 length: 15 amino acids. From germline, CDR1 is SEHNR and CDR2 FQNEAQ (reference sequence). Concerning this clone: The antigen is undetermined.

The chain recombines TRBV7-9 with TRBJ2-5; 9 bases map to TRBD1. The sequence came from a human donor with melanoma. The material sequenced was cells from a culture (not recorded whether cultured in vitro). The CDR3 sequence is CASSFGQGMMETQYF. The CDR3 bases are TGTGCCAGCAGCTTCGGACAGGGGATGATGGAGACCCAGTACTTC.